This entry features one T cell receptor beta chain sequence. Measured with immunoSEQ multiplex PCR; TCRdb has only the in-frame clones, and not every one. The profile shows around 99,000 clones, 75% to 85% of them singletons. This sample is part of a study of blood T cell repertoires in COVID-19. V lost 2 bases, J lost 1 base, and 12 bases lay in between. CDR3 length: 15 amino acids. Looked up from germline, CDR1 is SGHNT and CDR2 is YYREEE (reference sequence). This clonotype originated in an elderly woman with active or convalescent COVID-19. The rearrangement joins TRBV5-4 to TRBJ2-5, with TRBD1 as a possible D gene (6 bases). Sequencing was carried out using peripheral blood. CDR3: CASSFKQGLQETQYF. The CDR3 nucleotides are TGTGCCAGCAGCTTCAAACAGGGCCTCCAAGAGACCCAGTACTTC.